The text below deals with one T cell receptor (beta chain). This record comes from a study of blood T cell repertoires in COVID-19. Trimming took 5 bases from V and 6 from J, leaving 12 bases between them. The germline V gene has CDR1 LNHNV and CDR2 YYDKDF (reference sequence). CDR3 size: 13 residues. Data came from immunoSEQ multiplex PCR; TCRdb stores just in-frame clones and leaves some out. The sample shows some 150,000 clones, about 89% of them seen only once. The TCR sequence derives from a man aged 50 to 59 with acute or convalescent COVID-19. The sequencing input was peripheral blood. The J gene is TRBJ2-3, the V gene TRBV15, with no clear D. The chain's CDR3 is CATSSQPADTQYF. In DNA, the CDR3 is TGTGCCACCAGCTCCCAACCAGCGGATACGCAGTATTTT.